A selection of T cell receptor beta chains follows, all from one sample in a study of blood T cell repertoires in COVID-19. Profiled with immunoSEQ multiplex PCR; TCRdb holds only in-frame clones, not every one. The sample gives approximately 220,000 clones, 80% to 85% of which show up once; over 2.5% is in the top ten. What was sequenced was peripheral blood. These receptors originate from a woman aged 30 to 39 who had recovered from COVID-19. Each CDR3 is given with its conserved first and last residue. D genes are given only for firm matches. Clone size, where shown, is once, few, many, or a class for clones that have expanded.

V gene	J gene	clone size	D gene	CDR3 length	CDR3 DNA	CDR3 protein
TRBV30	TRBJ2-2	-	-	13	TGTGCCTGGCATCCACAGAACACCGGGGAGCTGTTTTTT	CAWHPQNTGELFF
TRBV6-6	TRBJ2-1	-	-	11	TGTGCCGTGCAGGTCTACAATGAGCAGTTCTTC	CAVQVYNEQFF
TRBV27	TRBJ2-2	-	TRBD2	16	TGTGCCAGCAGTTTGAGGTGGCGGGAGCTTGGCGGGGAGCTGTTTTTT	CASSLRWRELGGELFF
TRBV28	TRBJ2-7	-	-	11	TGTGCCACCAGCAGTGCCTCCGAGCAGTACTTC	CATSSASEQYF
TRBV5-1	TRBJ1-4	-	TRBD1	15	TGCGCCAGCAGCTTACAGGGGGCAGCCAATGAAAAACTGTTTTTT	CASSLQGAANEKLFF
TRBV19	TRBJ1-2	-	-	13	TGTGCCAGTAGCCGAAGGGAGTACTATGGCTACACCTTC	CASSRREYYGYTF
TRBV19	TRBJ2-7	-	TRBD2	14	TGTGCCAGTACCAGCGGGAGCCTCTTCCACGAGCAGTACTTC	CASTSGSLFHEQYF
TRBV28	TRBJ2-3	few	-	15	TGTGCCAGCAGTAATCCTTCTCAGATCACAGATACGCAGTATTTT	CASSNPSQITDTQYF
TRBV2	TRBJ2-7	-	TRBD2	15	TGTGCCAGCATGCGGGAGATGGGGGGGATCTACGAGCAGTACTTC	CASMREMGGIYEQYF
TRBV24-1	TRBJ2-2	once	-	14	TGTGCCACCAGTGACCTTGACTACGCCGGGGAGCTGTTTTTT	CATSDLDYAGELFF
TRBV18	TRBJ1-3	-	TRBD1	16	TGTGCCAGCTCACGGACAGGGTCCATCTCTGGAAACACCATATATTTT	CASSRTGSISGNTIYF
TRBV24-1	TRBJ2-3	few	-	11	TGTGCCACCAGTGTAGGGGCTACGCAGTATTTT	CATSVGATQYF
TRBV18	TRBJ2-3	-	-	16	TGTGCCAGCTCACCACGGGCGCGGGGCGGATCGGATACGCAGTATTTT	CASSPRARGGSDTQYF
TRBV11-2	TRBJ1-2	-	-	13	TGTGCCAGCAGCTTATGGCCCCGGAGCGGCTACACCTTC	CASSLWPRSGYTF
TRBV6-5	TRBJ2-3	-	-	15	TGTGCCAGCAGTTACAGAATTGACGGGAAAGATACGCAGTATTTT	CASSYRIDGKDTQYF
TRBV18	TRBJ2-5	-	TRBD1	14	TGTGCCAGCTCACCAACCCAGGGGGCAAAGACCCAGTACTTC	CASSPTQGAKTQYF
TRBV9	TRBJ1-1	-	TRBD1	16	TGTGCCAGCAGCGTAGGGGCAGGGGGAAAGAACACTGAAGCTTTCTTT	CASSVGAGGKNTEAFF
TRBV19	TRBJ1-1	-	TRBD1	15	TGTGCCAGTAGTCCGCGGACAGGGGTGAACACTGAAGCTTTCTTT	CASSPRTGVNTEAFF
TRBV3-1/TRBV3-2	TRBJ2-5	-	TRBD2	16	TGTGCCAGCAGCCAATCGCCGGTTAGCGGGAGTGAGACCCAGTACTTC	CASSQSPVSGSETQYF
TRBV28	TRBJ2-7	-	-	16	TGTGCCAGCAGTCTTCCGGGGGGCTCATTCCTCTACGAGCAGTACTTC	CASSLPGGSFLYEQYF
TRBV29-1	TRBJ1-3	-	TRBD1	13	TGCAGCGTGGGTGACAGGGCTGGAAACACCATATATTTT	CSVGDRAGNTIYF
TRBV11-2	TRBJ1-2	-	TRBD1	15	TGTGCCAGCAGCCCCGAGGGGGGACAGTACTATGGCTACACCTTC	CASSPEGGQYYGYTF
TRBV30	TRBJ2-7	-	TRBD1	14	TGTGCCTGGAGTGGGGGACAGGGGGTAAACGAGCAGTACTTC	CAWSGGQGVNEQYF
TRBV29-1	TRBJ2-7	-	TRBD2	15	TGCAGCGTTGAAGAGGGACTAGCGGGAGGCTACGAGCAGTACTTC	CSVEEGLAGGYEQYF
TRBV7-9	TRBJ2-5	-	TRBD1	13	TGTGCCAGCAGCTTAATACAGGGGGAGACCCAGTACTTC	CASSLIQGETQYF
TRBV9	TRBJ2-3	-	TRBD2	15	TGTGCCAGCAGCGTAGGCGGGGGGGACACAGATACGCAGTATTTT	CASSVGGGDTDTQYF
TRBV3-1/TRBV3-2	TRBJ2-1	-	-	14	TGTGCCAGCAGCCGGAGGGAGTCCTACAATGAGCAGTTCTTC	CASSRRESYNEQFF